This T cell receptor (beta chain) is drawn from a study of cytomegalovirus exposure and HLA in healthy donors (TCRdb year 2017). Notes on the research overall: In an earlier analysis of roughly 590 of the donors, 276 Gb of sequence data and some 120 million unique TCR beta sequences from about 179 million T cells were reported. Among over 350 genotyped donors of the cohort, an average of approximately 250,000 unique TCR beta nucleotide sequences were sequenced per donor, roughly 18% of them non-productive. The study combined high-throughput TCR immunosequencing, statistical association of individual TCRs with disease status, and machine learning to predict cytomegalovirus infection status. HLA typing included class I and class II loci at four-digit resolution. The number of donors typed differed by locus, with roughly 629-640 for A, B, C, DRB1 and DQB1, approximately 500 for DQA1, 600 to 610 for DPA1, and under 490 for DPB1. In addition to the first cohort of 650 to 750 subjects, a separate validation cohort of 100 to 150 different subjects was used. Every repertoire in the discovery cohort had been generated on one and the same sequencing platform. A later analysis re-analyzed previously published TCR beta repertoires from roughly 600 donors and added high-resolution HLA genotyping to study TCR occurrence patterns. Donor age, sex, ethnicity and CMV serostatus were collected together with the repertoire data. An earlier analysis of roughly 600 of the donors used high-throughput TCR beta sequencing to judge whether each TCR beta V gene segment behaved as functional or pseudogenic. Rather than using new phenotypic data, the later analysis identified candidate immune exposures from TCR beta sequences and from how often those sequences occurred across donors. A later genetic analysis took genome-wide SNP genotypes for about 55% of the roughly 700 donors and used that subset as a discovery cohort. An early release that covered more than 550 HLA-typed donors contained 250 to 350 gigabases of sequencing data and tens of millions of unique TCR sequences. The T cell repertoires of about 700 subjects were profiled by immunosequencing and related to cytomegalovirus serostatus. The aim of the study was to test whether cataloging public T cell receptors could identify signatures of past pathogen exposure. About 5 DR-DQ haplotypes were handled as single units for association and clustering, since linkage in the cohort was strong. Among the roughly 430 genotyped donors, approximately 82% belonged to the genetic ancestry cluster associated with self-reported Caucasian donors.

The cohort consisted of 600 to 750 healthy bone marrow donors. At the time of sampling, all cohort members were nominally healthy, though unrecorded immune exposures were likely present. The donor tested CMV seronegative, placing the donor among the 350 or so seronegative members of the cohort. A peripheral blood sample was collected from each donor, and TCR beta sequencing was performed on peripheral blood mononuclear cells. Genomic DNA was extracted from the blood cell samples with the Qiagen DNeasy Blood Extraction Kit. Trimming at the junction amounts to 2 bases on V and 1 base on J, and the germline ends lie 11 bases apart. CDR1 and CDR2, looked up from the germline V gene, are MGHDK and SYGVNS. The CDR3 sequence holds 15 residues, the cysteine and phenylalanine included. Of the read, only the CDR3 DNA is kept; its 45 bases are in frame from base 1. Library preparation employed the immunoSEQ multiplex PCR assay. A mixture of 60 forward primers for TCR Vbeta segments and 13 reverse primers for TCR Jbeta segments was used in the multiplex PCR. Amplification of the CDR3 region of rearranged TCR beta genes was performed with a multiplex PCR assay on genomic DNA. Amplified TCR beta libraries were sequenced as 87-base-pair reads on the Illumina HiSeq System. Concerning the study's data processing: A later analysis tallied about 77 million unique TCR beta chains across the 666 repertoires, and about 12 million of those chains were shared by two or more donors. A nearest-neighbor algorithm error-corrected the raw reads and collapsed the reads into unique sequences, merging closely related sequences to remove PCR and sequencing errors. To assign V, D and J gene segments, CDR3 sequences were aligned to IMGT reference sequences. For a sequence to be retained, at least a six-nucleotide match to both a V gene segment and a J gene segment was required. A rearrangement counted as productive if the CDR3 had no stop codons and remained in frame with V and J, and every other rearrangement counted as non-productive. Following IMGT convention, CDR3 was defined as the stretch from the second conserved V-encoded cysteine to the conserved J-encoded phenylalanine. The earlier analysis of a few hundred of the donors excluded any sequence lacking an unambiguous match to a single V gene segment. An earlier analysis of 587 of the donors called V segments functional above 56.7% productive rearrangements and segregating when the between-donor standard deviation exceeded 5%. A statistical classification framework was built to diagnose cytomegalovirus status from the catalog of TCR beta chain sequences. V and J gene assignment, in a later analysis, came from comparing TCR nucleotide sequences with IMGT/GENE-DB human TR gene sequences. A later analysis assigned CDR3 sequences and most-parsimonious VDJ recombination scenarios with the TCRdist pipeline. In a later analysis, each TCR beta chain was defined by its CDR3 amino acid sequence together with its V-gene family, and reads lacking a unique V-gene family were excluded. As a way to deal with suspected cross-contamination and a sequencing artifact, a later analysis dropped hundreds of nucleotide sequences that were highly shared and had low generation probability. In a later analysis, a clonal expansion index for each public chain was calculated from normalized within-repertoire ranks of inferred template counts. In a later analysis, generation probabilities were computed using a VDJ recombination model fitted to out-of-frame rearrangements, and the results were checked against IGoR. A later analysis scored TCR-TCR, TCR-HLA and TCR-CMV co-occurrence with hypergeometric tests, applying a repertoire-size bias correction to TCR pairs. To estimate false discovery rates, a later analysis permuted the HLA or CMV assignments 20 times. A later analysis grouped co-occurring TCRs with DBSCAN, adding TCRdist sequence similarity when clustering within HLA-allele-positive subsets. Repertoires with fewer than 30,000 or more than 120,000 public chains were left out of co-occurrence clustering, as were about 5 repertoires with anomalous nucleotide sharing. TCRdb took this table from immuneACCESS and kept in-frame rearrangements with V and J called. Such tables lack part of the clones; where checked against another copy, unresolved V genes explain under half of the gap, and the rest is unexplained. V and J calls and clone size are as listed in that table; D and trimming were resolved from the DNA. The sample yields 150,000 to 200,000 clones; 75% to 90% were counted once. The top ten hold about 1.6% of the sample.

As for this clone: This receptor's antigen is unknown. No much larger clonotype is one base removed from it; base qualities were not supplied.

The full study reports these points: The study listed 164 TCR beta chains as associated with cytomegalovirus. HLA typing was unavailable for some donors at each locus, so association tests used only the typed subset. Linkage disequilibrium might explain the correlated functional status among segregating V segments, but an unknown experimental factor could not be ruled out. The classifier was reported to diagnose cytomegalovirus status with high specificity and sensitivity in both the original and validation cohorts. Some IMGT-functional V segments, including TRBV6-2 and TRBV6-3, could not be told apart with the 87-base-pair reads, so those segments were excluded. In a later analysis, TCR association rates were found to vary across HLA loci, with the most associated TCRs seen for DRB1 alleles and the fewest for HLA-C alleles. A further reported finding was that TCR beta sequences accurately predicted the HLA-A and HLA-B alleles for most subjects in the first cohort. Specific HLA alleles were associated with 15,000 to 20,000 TCR beta sequences at a false discovery rate of 0.05 in a later analysis. The only immune exposure information available for the cohort was CMV serostatus. A few of the identified cytomegalovirus-associated TCR beta chains were confirmed in vitro to be specific for cytomegalovirus antigens. In a later analysis, HLA-associated TCR beta chains showed more clonal expansion and lower generation probabilities than non-associated chains that were equally common. When HLA alleles, especially DR and DQ, strongly co-occurred, attributing TCR associations to individual alleles was difficult. The sequencing pipeline was judged likely to have produced a cluster of highly shared sequence variants as a technical artifact. The cohort was sequenced for TCR beta chains only, and without alpha or paired-chain data the features that could be detected were limited. According to a later analysis, parvovirus B19, influenza, CMV and Epstein-Barr virus appeared linked to several top co-occurrence clusters. Most CMV-associated TCR beta chains appeared to be HLA-restricted in a later analysis, and the HLA associations seemed to be driven largely by CMV exposure. Most TCR sequences were seen in very few donors, while some public TCRs were found in many individuals. Because counts were too low, under 20 rarely observed V segments, including chromosome 9 orphons, were left out of the earlier analysis of 587 of the donors. In a later genetic analysis, a missense DCLRE1C variant was associated with V-gene and J-gene trimming of TCR beta chains, and the association was replicated in an independent cohort. Broadly in line with IMGT annotations, most TCR beta V segments showed up in productive rearrangements about 90% or about 30% of the time in an earlier analysis of several hundred of the donors. The presence/absence analyses assumed that sequencing depth was roughly uniform across donors, and that assumption may not be true. The authors suggested that the approach could potentially be generalized to other disease states and immunological phenotypes. In a later genetic analysis, fewer N-insertions in productive TCRs were reported among donors in an Asian-associated ancestry cluster than the roughly 710-donor mean.

The sequence links TRBV25-1 to TRBJ1-2; a tentative D call is TRBD1 (6 bases match). The specimen was PBMCs. This TCR was sampled from a man between 50 and 59 years old in good health and CMV-seronegative. The CDR3: CASSERTAVNYGYTF. The nucleotide sequence is TGTGCCAGCAGTGAACGGACAGCGGTTAACTATGGCTACACCTTC.